This entry lists 25 T cell receptor beta chains sequenced from one sample in a study of blood T cell repertoires in COVID-19. TCRdb's table, derived via immunoSEQ multiplex PCR, lists solely in-frame clones and lacks some. The profile shows 52,000 or so clones, 85% to 90% of them singletons. Source material: peripheral blood. These receptors all come from a human donor in a cohort sampled during active COVID-19.

CDR3 amino acids: CASSPTLWREGPGNEQFF. The CDR3 bases are TGTGCCAGCAGCCCCACTCTTTGGAGGGAGGGCCCTGGGAATGAGCAGTTCTTC. The chain uses TRBV5-5 and TRBJ2-1; 7 bases are a match to TRBD2. J was trimmed by 7 bases and V by 4 bases; bases with no gene match: 20. Germline V CDR1 and CDR2: SGHKS, YYEKEE (reference sequence). CDR3 length equals 18 residues.

The chain links TRBV7-8 to TRBJ1-1; D gene unclear. There are 17 residues in the CDR3. The V end lost 3 bases, the J end lost 0 bases, and 17 bases lay between the germline ends. Germline V gene sequence: CDR1 SGHVS, CDR2 FQNEAQ. CDR3 sequence (DNA): TGTGCCAGCAGCTTTCTCGGGGAAGGCCTCATGAACACTGAAGCTTTCTTT. It codes for CASSFLGEGLMNTEAFF.

The gene calls are TRBV10-1 and TRBJ2-1; 11 bases map to TRBD1. Germline V CDR1 and CDR2: WNHNN, SYGVQD (reference sequence). After removal of 3 bases from V and 3 bases from J, the junction contained 4 bases not matched to a gene. CDR3 size: 16 residues. CDR3 in DNA: TGCGCCAGCAGTGAAAGGACAGGGGGCAACTACAATGAGCAGTTCTTC. This encodes CASSERTGGNYNEQFF.

V gene TRBV19 combines with J gene TRBJ2-3; the match to TRBD2 covers 12 bases. Germline loops: CDR1 LNHDA, CDR2 SQIVND (reference sequence). J lost 2 bases, V lost 5 bases, and 5 bases had no gene match. This CDR3 is built from 16 residues. CDR3 in DNA: TGTGCCAGTAGTTCCGGGACTAGCGGGTACACAGATACGCAGTATTTT. Encoded protein: CASSSGTSGYTDTQYF.

This chain uses TRBV7-3 with TRBJ2-1; 8 nucleotides agree with TRBD2. There are 15 residues in the CDR3. V dropped 0 bases and J dropped 4; count of bases not matched to a gene: 2. Germline loops: CDR1 SGHTA, CDR2 FQGTGA. The CDR3: CASSLTSGVYNEQFF. The CDR3 nucleotides read TGTGCCAGCAGCTTAACTAGCGGGGTGTACAATGAGCAGTTCTTC. The full variable domain, completed using reference TRBV7-3 and TRBJ2-1, is GAGVSQTPSNKVTEKGKYVELRCDPISGHTALYWYRQSLGQGPEFLIYFQGTGAADDSGLPNDRFFAVRPEGSVSTLKIQRTERGDSAVYLCASSLTSGVYNEQFFGPGTRLTVL.

A few counts support this clone. The chain combines TRBV14 with TRBJ1-2, with a tentative D call TRBD1 (6 bases). The CDR3 length is 13 residues. CDR1 is SGHDN, CDR2 FVKESK, per germline. Trimming left V 3 bases short and J 3 bases short, with 8 bases between. In nucleotides, the CDR3 is TGTGCCAGCAGCCAGTGGACAGACTATGGCTACACCTTC. Translation: CASSQWTDYGYTF.

This CDR3 is CASSLVPGVAGELFF. The DNA of the CDR3 is TGTGCCAGCAGCTTAGTCCCGGGAGTGGCCGGGGAGCTGTTTTTT. This sequence joins TRBV7-3 and TRBJ2-2; D possibly corresponds to TRBD2 (6 bases). With 2 bases removed from V and 6 bases from J, the gap between germline ends came to 13 bases. The CDR3 spans 15 residues. Per germline, CDR1 SGHTA and CDR2 FQGTGA.

This chain joins TRBV29-1 and TRBJ1-1; a possible D gene is TRBD1 (5 bases). Germline-derived CDR1 and CDR2 are SQVTM and ANQGSEA. V shed 6 bases and J shed 0 bases, with 11 bases lying between them. This CDR3 is built from 13 residues. The CDR3 protein is CSVTRGMNTEAFF. As DNA, the CDR3 is TGCAGCGTCACTCGGGGGATGAACACTGAAGCTTTCTTT.

This clone has just a few counts. The J gene is TRBJ2-7, the V gene TRBV10-1; D may be TRBD1 (5 bases). Germline V gene lookup returns CDR1 WNHNN and CDR2 SYGVQD (reference sequence). The CDR3 contains 15 residues. Deletions cut 6 bases from V and 5 bases from J, with 20 bases between. CDR3 amino acids: CASSGPRAGYDEQYF. The DNA of the CDR3 is TGCGCCAGCAGCGGACCCCGTGCAGGGTACGACGAGCAGTACTTC.

This clone was recorded a few times. This chain uses TRBV2 with TRBJ1-2; possibly TRBD1 for D (5 bases). The ends were cut back, 3 bases at V and 3 bases at J, with 8 bases in the middle. The CDR3 runs to 13 residues. Germline-derived CDR1 and CDR2 are SNHLY and FYNNEI. Written as DNA, the CDR3 is TGTGCCAGCAGTGATGGGGCAGACTATGGCTACACCTTC. It translates to CASSDGADYGYTF.

A few counts support this clone. This chain uses TRBV5-4 with TRBJ1-1, with TRBD1 as a possible D gene (5 bases). The CDR3 has 15 residues. V was pared by 7 bases and J by 3 bases, with 19 bases between. In germline, CDR1 is SGHNT, CDR2 YYREEE (reference sequence). The CDR3 is CASSPGGALDTEAFF. DNA for the CDR3: TGTGCCAGCTCTCCCGGCGGGGCTTTGGACACTGAAGCTTTCTTT.

The rearrangement links TRBV9 to TRBJ1-3; TRBD1 matches 10 bases. CDR3 length: 16 amino acids. Germline values: CDR1 SGDLS, CDR2 YYNGEE. V dropped 4 bases and J dropped 0; count of bases not matched to a gene: 4. Here the CDR3 DNA reads TGTGCCAGCAGCACGGGACAGGGGAACTCTGGAAACACCATATATTTT. This sequence encodes CASSTGQGNSGNTIYF.

V is TRBV11-2 and J is TRBJ2-5; 8 positions agree with TRBD2. The length of the CDR3 is 19 residues. V was clipped by 1 base and J by 0 bases; unmatched bases: 13. CDR1 is SGHAT and CDR2 is FQNNGV in the germline V gene. The CDR3 DNA reads as TGTGCCAGCAGCTTAGCCCCCGGACTAGCCGATCTGTACCAAGAGACCCAGTACTTC. Its translation is CASSLAPGLADLYQETQYF.

V usage is TRBV7-2 and J usage is TRBJ2-4, with TRBD2 identical over 9 bases. V lost 5 bases to trimming and J lost 7 bases; unmatched junction nucleotides: 6. CDR1 is SGHTA and CDR2 is FQGNSA in the germline V gene. CDR3 length: 14 amino acids. The CDR3 loop is CASSPVRGGNIQYF. The CDR3 DNA follows: TGTGCCAGCAGCCCCGTGCGGGGGGGGAACATTCAGTACTTC.

The chain employs TRBV4-2 and TRBJ2-4; 12 bases agree with TRBD2. From germline, CDR1 is LGHNA and CDR2 YNFKEQ. The CDR3 runs to 16 residues. V was pared by 5 bases and J by 4 bases, with 6 bases of the junction left unmatched. CDR3 coding DNA: TGTGCCAGCAGCGAACTAGCGGGGGGCGGAAAAAACATTCAGTACTTC. Amino acid sequence: CASSELAGGGKNIQYF.

The chain couples TRBV27 to TRBJ1-2; 8 bases fit TRBD1. Germline CDR1 reads MNHEY; CDR2 reads SMNVEV (reference sequence). The V gene end was trimmed by 5 bases and the J gene end by 4 bases; junction bases not matched to a gene: 3. This CDR3 comprises 13 residues. The CDR3 DNA sequence: TGTGCCAGCAGTAGGACAGGGTCCTATGGCTACACCTTC. The encoded protein is CASSRTGSYGYTF.

This chain joins TRBV28 and TRBJ1-2; D remains unclear. The germline V gene encodes CDR1 MDHEN and CDR2 SYDVKM. V lost 6 bases to trimming and J lost 4 bases, with 9 bases between them. The CDR3 has 12 amino acids. The CDR3, as DNA: TGTGCCAGCAGATACAGCGGCTATGGCTACACCTTC. Its protein is CASRYSGYGYTF.

CDR3 amino acids: CASSYASGSYNEQFF. The CDR3 nucleotides read TGTGCCAGCAGCTACGCTAGCGGGTCCTACAATGAGCAGTTCTTC. The rearrangement uses TRBV9 and TRBJ2-1; 8 bases fit TRBD2. V shed 4 bases and J 1 base; nucleotides not matched to a gene: 4. This CDR3 spans 15 amino acids. Germline assignment: CDR1 SGDLS and CDR2 YYNGEE.

The CDR3 loop reads CASIESSYNSPLHF. Here the CDR3 DNA reads TGTGCCAGCATAGAGAGCTCCTATAATTCACCCCTCCACTTT. This rearrangement joins TRBV2 to TRBJ1-6; no reliable D call. V lost 7 bases to trimming and J lost 0 bases, with 7 bases between them. The CDR3 is made up of 14 amino acids. From germline, CDR1 is SNHLY and CDR2 FYNNEI.

The chain uses TRBV2 and TRBJ1-3; 8 bases are shared with TRBD1. Germline V gene lookup returns CDR1 SNHLY and CDR2 FYNNEI. The ends lost 3 bases at V and 1 base at J; junction bases unmatched: 2. There are 15 residues in the CDR3. This CDR3 reads CASSEDRVSGNTIYF. The CDR3 bases are TGTGCCAGCAGTGAGGACAGGGTTTCTGGAAACACCATATATTTT.

The gene calls are TRBV5-8 and TRBJ2-5; 10 bases fit TRBD2. V lost 1 base, J lost 5 bases, and 8 bases stayed unmatched. Germline V gene lookup returns CDR1 SGHTS and CDR2 YDEGEE. There are 16 residues in the CDR3. The chain's CDR3 is CASSLSKRGGSETQYF. For the CDR3, the DNA is TGTGCCAGCAGCTTGTCAAAGCGGGGGGGCTCGGAGACCCAGTACTTC.

This clone was detected once. This chain connects TRBV30 to TRBJ2-7; a weak D match, TRBD2 (5 bases). The CDR3 totals 14 residues. CDR1 is GTSNPN and CDR2 is SVGIG in the germline V gene (reference sequence). The V end was cut by 3 bases, the J end by 0 bases, with 12 bases between. This CDR3 reads CAWRHGLGSYEQYF. The DNA for the CDR3 is TGTGCCTGGAGGCACGGACTCGGCTCCTACGAGCAGTACTTC.

For this clone: Other DNA sequences from this sample encode an identical CDR3 as well. The chain combines TRBV5-1 with TRBJ1-1; TRBD1 is a possible D gene (5 bases). The V end was cut by 3 bases, the J end by 1 base, with 10 bases between. The CDR3 loop spans 14 amino acids. CDR1 is SGHRS and CDR2 is YFSETQ in the germline V gene. The CDR3 DNA sequence: TGCGCCAGCAGCTCGCAGGGTGGGAACACTGAAGCTTTCTTT. It yields the protein CASSSQGGNTEAFF.

The chain employs TRBV18 and TRBJ1-3, with a possible D match to TRBD1 (5 bases). Trimming left V 0 bases short and J 0 bases short, with 12 bases between. This CDR3 comprises 17 residues. Germline V CDR1 and CDR2: KGHSH, LQKENI. CDR3 nucleotide sequence: TGTGCCAGCTCACCACCGTCAGGGCGACCCTCTGGAAACACCATATATTTT. Its protein product is CASSPPSGRPSGNTIYF.

The chain employs TRBV1 and TRBJ2-7; TRBD2, the table's D call, lacks a check against the DNA. TRBV1 represents a pseudogene. This CDR3 is 14 amino acids long. The CDR3 nucleotides are TGCACCAGCAGCCAAGCCCAAACTAGCGGCGTCGAGTACGTC. This translates into CTSSQAQTSGVEYV.